These T cell receptor beta chains were read from a single sample in a study of blood T cells in healthy people across ages. TCRdb re-analysed the 5' RACE reads in MiXCR, keeping a single row per CDR3 protein. This sample has 450,000 to 650,000 distinct CDR3 sequences, with approximately 25% found just once. These data also featured in a second study, about T cells of mothers and their children.

Specimen: blood. The receptors were sampled from a boy aged 5-17 years in good health. Each CDR3 is given with its conserved first and last residue. Each record gives: CDR3 protein, CDR3 DNA, D gene, clone size, V gene, J gene. A D gene is named only where the DNA matches it firmly. Clone size is given for some rows only: seen once, a few or many times, or a class if the clone is expanded.

CASSFVSPDTQYF	TGTGCCAGCAGTTTTGTTTCTCCAGATACGCAGTATTTT	.	.	TRBV28	TRBJ2-3
CASSLERDLLSRYEQYF	TGTGCCAGCAGCTTAGAACGCGACCTACTCAGCCGCTACGAGCAGTACTTC	.	few	TRBV7-2	TRBJ2-7
CASRRGLAEHTDTQYF	TGCGCCAGCAGACGAGGACTAGCGGAGCACACAGATACGCAGTATTTT	TRBD2	.	TRBV4-3	TRBJ2-3
CASSSPAGGQETQYF	TGTGCCAGCAGTTCCCCCGCGGGAGGACAAGAGACCCAGTACTTC	TRBD2	.	TRBV12-3/TRBV12-4	TRBJ2-5
CSARARDNQETQYF	TGCAGTGCTAGAGCCCGGGACAACCAAGAGACCCAGTACTTC	.	few	TRBV20-1	TRBJ2-5
CASRLGRDGYTF	TGTGCCAGCAGGCTGGGGCGAGATGGCTACACCTTC	.	few	TRBV28	TRBJ1-2
CSARGGRQETQYF	TGCAGTGCTAGAGGGGGCCGGCAAGAGACCCAGTACTTC	.	.	TRBV20-1	TRBJ2-5
CASSIEQSTDTQYF	TGTGCCAGCAGTATAGAGCAAAGCACAGATACGCAGTATTTT	.	.	TRBV6-5	TRBJ2-3
CASSTLPGQGTDTQYF	TGTGCCAGTAGTACACTCCCGGGACAGGGAACCGATACGCAGTATTTT	TRBD1	.	TRBV19	TRBJ2-3
CASSGRRGSNYEQYF	TGTGCCAGCAGCGGGAGGAGGGGCTCGAACTACGAGCAGTACTTC	.	few	TRBV9	TRBJ2-7
CASSAGTEGSEQFF	TGTGCCAGCAGCGCCGGGACAGAGGGTAGTGAGCAGTTCTTC	TRBD1	.	TRBV7-6	TRBJ2-1
CASTYNNEQFF	TGTGCCAGCACCTATAACAATGAGCAGTTCTTC	.	few	TRBV3-1	TRBJ2-1
CSVLGVAEQTYEQYF	TGCAGCGTCCTGGGGGTAGCGGAGCAAACCTACGAGCAGTACTTC	.	.	TRBV29-1	TRBJ2-7
CASSSPGRSPSYEQYF	TGTGCCAGCAGCTCGCCCGGACGGAGCCCCTCCTACGAGCAGTACTTC	.	.	TRBV7-2	TRBJ2-7
CASSLNGRVAGANVLTF	TGTGCCAGCAGCTTAAACGGGCGGGTGGCTGGGGCCAACGTCCTGACTTTC	.	.	TRBV7-2	TRBJ2-6
CASSRAPRGAGTGELFF	TGTGCCAGCAGCCGCGCCCCCAGGGGCGCCGGCACCGGGGAGCTGTTTTTT	.	.	TRBV7-6	TRBJ2-2
CSALWGGRHTEAFF	TGCAGTGCACTCTGGGGGGGTCGTCACACTGAAGCTTTCTTT	.	.	TRBV20-1	TRBJ1-1
CASSYWAGHRTYEQYF	TGTGCCAGCAGTTACTGGGCTGGACACAGAACCTACGAGCAGTACTTC	.	.	TRBV6-5	TRBJ2-7
CASSLQGQQETQYF	TGTGCCAGCAGTCTCCAGGGACAGCAAGAGACCCAGTACTTC	TRBD1	few	TRBV27	TRBJ2-5
CASSFTPTGDGYTF	TGTGCCAGCAGCTTTACTCCCACTGGAGATGGCTACACCTTC	.	.	TRBV7-2	TRBJ1-2
CASSFLPGAETQYF	TGCGCCAGCAGCTTTTTGCCGGGCGCCGAGACCCAGTACTTC	.	.	TRBV5-1	TRBJ2-5
CASSVEGVSYEQYF	TGTGCCAGCAGCGTAGAAGGGGTCTCCTACGAGCAGTACTTC	.	many	TRBV9	TRBJ2-7
CASSLNQMNTEAFF	TGTGCCAGCAGTTTAAACCAAATGAACACTGAAGCTTTCTTT	.	.	TRBV12-3/TRBV12-4	TRBJ1-1
CASSLGTVSQETQYF	TGTGCCAGCAGCTTAGGGACGGTATCCCAAGAGACCCAGTACTTC	.	.	TRBV7-9	TRBJ2-5
CASSQDFEQYF	TGTGCCAGCAGCCAAGATTTCGAGCAGTACTTC	.	few	TRBV3-1	TRBJ2-7
CASSALPGQGNEQYF	TGCGCCAGCAGCGCTCTTCCGGGACAGGGGAACGAGCAGTACTTC	TRBD1	few	TRBV5-1	TRBJ2-7
CAWSLGHTLYGYTF	TGTGCCTGGAGCCTCGGGCACACCCTCTATGGCTACACCTTC	.	few	TRBV30	TRBJ1-2
CASSQVSREGQETQYF	TGTGCCAGCAGCCAAGTGTCTAGAGAGGGCCAAGAGACCCAGTACTTC	.	many	TRBV4-2	TRBJ2-5
CASSAGSGLNEKLFF	TGTGCCAGCAGCGCCGGTTCCGGACTGAATGAAAAACTGTTTTTT	.	.	TRBV9	TRBJ1-4
CASNTHGQGAYEQYF	TGTGCCAGCAATACCCATGGACAGGGCGCATACGAGCAGTACTTC	TRBD1	.	TRBV12-3/TRBV12-4	TRBJ2-7
CASRKPGLAKNEQFF	TGTGCCAGCAGAAAGCCGGGACTAGCGAAAAATGAGCAGTTCTTC	TRBD2	many	TRBV7-2	TRBJ2-1